This TCR beta chain was retrieved from a study of T cell changes during pregnancy in multiple sclerosis. TCRdb's table, derived via immunoSEQ multiplex PCR, lists solely in-frame clones and lacks some. The table records 50,000 or so clones, roughly 90% of them present only once. The V gene's germline CDR1 is SSHAT and CDR2 FNYEAQ (reference sequence). The CDR3 runs to 20 residues. To note about this clone: Germline is not matched at one junction end, which may reflect a read error.

The receptor was derived from a female donor with multiple sclerosis, enrolled in a pregnancy study. The chain combines TRBV7-7 with TRBJ2-5, with 8 positions matching TRBD1. The sample consisted of CD4+ T cells from peripheral blood mononuclear cells, taken after pregnancy. The CDR3 sequence: CASSLNLVSPTQGASETQYF. CDR3 nucleotide sequence: TGTGCTAGCAGCTTAAATCTGGTCTCGCCAACTCAGGGGGCGTCGGAGACCCAGTACTTC.